This T cell receptor beta chain was found in a study of blood T cells in healthy people across ages (dated by TCRdb to between 2015 and 2016). In terms of the full investigation: Template switching captured roughly one uniquely barcoded TCR beta cDNA molecule per two T cells in model experiments. To avoid experimental bias, donors of different ages were distributed randomly across sequencing lanes. The study analyzed two additional independent replicas of 1 million unique cDNA reads from the same blood draw for two donors, one aged 18 to 29 and one aged 80 or older. To track age-related changes in TCR beta repertoire diversity, the study relied on deep sequencing normalized with unique cDNA molecular identifiers. The donors were divided into four age groups: young (average about 15 years), middle-aged (approximately 41), aged (about 56) and long-lived (about 90). What the research found in general, with its limitations: Since profiling was done on bulk unsorted PBMCs, naive and antigen-experienced compartments could not be conclusively compared. Compared with the aged group, more naive CD4+ T cells, fewer expanded clones and increased TCR diversity were shown by the long-lived group, suggesting age selection. Because the CMV infection status of the donors was unknown, age-related changes in expanded clonotypes may potentially have been confounded. Observed TCR beta diversity per million T cells fell roughly linearly with age, and a significant reduction was already apparent by age around 40. Estimates of total diversity based on one million sequenced T cells were considered lower bounds and underestimates. Observed TCR beta diversity correlated strongly with the percentage of naive T cells measured by flow cytometry.

Receptor amplification or capture employed 5' RACE. Sequencing was carried out with an Illumina HiSeq 2500. The second PCR ran for about 6 to 12 cycles and used a J-beta primer mix along with a sample-barcoded 5' primer. Each TCR beta cDNA molecule received a unique molecular identifier from a template-switch 5' adaptor carrying 12 random nucleotides. Each sample yielded at least 2.5 million CDR3-containing paired-end reads. First-strand cDNA synthesis was performed from all RNA using the Mint cDNA synthesis kit, with priming by a TRBC-specific oligonucleotide. All cDNA was treated with uracil-DNA glycosylase and then went through a first 18-cycle PCR with the universal primers M1SS and BC2_uni_R. Per the original workflow: For normalization, 1 million high-quality reads, each with a distinct molecular identifier, were randomly selected from each sample. Reads sharing molecular identifiers were discarded rather than binned into consensus sequences. MiTCR, run with a Q25 quality threshold and the strictest error-elimination algorithm, handled CDR3 identification, clonotype clustering and error correction. A nonparametric unseen species model using Euler transformation provided a lower-bound estimate of total TCR beta diversity. TCRdb passed the public sequencing reads through fastp at Q25 and MiXCR, retaining productive beta sequences. A single entry per CDR3 protein holds the most common genes and DNA from its merged rows. The V and J calls here are based on TCRdb, not the publication. This sample has 1.5 million to 2 million distinct CDR3 sequences in its table, and less than 50% of those were observed once. Clones ranked in the top ten supply less than 2.5% of the sample.

Spanning cysteine to phenylalanine, the CDR3 consists of 14 amino acids. The CDR3 DNA has 42 bases and is translated from base 1. CDR1 and CDR2 are read off the germline V gene as SGHVS and FQNEAQ. The donors were roughly 39 Caucasian individuals from Russia, aged 6 to 90 years, who were systemically healthy. Approximately 9 milliliters of peripheral blood were collected from each donor into EDTA-treated Vacutainer tubes. PBMCs were isolated by Ficoll-Paque density-gradient centrifugation, with at least 6 million obtained per sample. Trizol reagent was used to extract total RNA from the PBMCs, yielding at least 5 micrograms per sample. Naive CD45RAhigh/CD27high T cell percentages were measured by flow cytometry on a PBMC aliquot from every donor. Note on this clonotype: Its antigen specificity is not known. Its ends do not fully match the called genes, so a read error is possible.

Here the chain combines TRBV7-8 and TRBJ2-4; 7 bases in between match TRBD2. The sample consisted of blood. This sequence was found in a woman in her thirties or forties in good health. This receptor has the CDR3 CAGSLGPREGIQYF. The DNA sequence reads TGTGCCGGCAGCTTAGGGCCCAGGGAGGGCATTCAGTACTTC.